A selection of T cell receptor beta chains follows, all from one sample in a study of cytomegalovirus exposure and HLA in healthy donors. Generated by immunoSEQ multiplex PCR, the TCRdb table keeps only in-frame clones and is missing some. The sample has some 150,000 clones, around 75% seen once. Sequencing used PBMCs. These receptors originate from a woman in her thirties or forties in good health and CMV-seronegative. The CDR3 runs from the conserved cysteine through the conserved F or W. Each record gives: D gene, V gene, J gene, CDR3 protein. The D gene is left open where the match is weak.

D: NA; V: TRBV21-1; J: TRBJ1-2; CDR3: CARLDGYTF
D: NA; V: TRBV11-2; J: TRBJ2-7; CDR3: CASSLAGAGYYEQYF
D: NA; V: TRBV10-3; J: NA; CDR3: CAIGGIPYEQYF
D: NA; V: TRBV2; J: TRBJ1-5; CDR3: CASSEGEGDQPQHF
D: NA; V: TRBV7-9; J: TRBJ2-7; CDR3: CSSSSRLQGSNFEQYF
D: TRBD1; V: TRBV6-5; J: TRBJ1-4; CDR3: CASRSLGDSGEKLFF
D: TRBD1; V: TRBV7-9; J: TRBJ1-6; CDR3: CSSSPRLPPGQGDSPLHF
D: NA; V: TRBV6-1; J: TRBJ2-1; CDR3: CASSEEEGGAYNEQFF
D: NA; V: TRBV11-2; J: TRBJ1-6; CDR3: CASSHRGVNSPLHF
D: TRBD1; V: TRBV10-3; J: TRBJ2-5; CDR3: CAIREDRAGGTQYF
D: NA; V: TRBV13; J: TRBJ1-2; CDR3: CASSLEGGYYGYTF
D: NA; V: TRBV29-1; J: TRBJ2-7; CDR3: CSVARGYEQYF
D: TRBD1; V: TRBV29-1; J: TRBJ1-2; CDR3: CSVEDPGTVGYTF
D: NA; V: TRBV19; J: NA; CDR3: CASSIAESSGYEQYF
D: TRBD2; V: TRBV7-9; J: TRBJ2-7; CDR3: CASSAAPGLAAPYEQYF
D: NA; V: TRBV15; J: NA; CDR3: CATSRDSLNYEQYF
D: TRBD1; V: TRBV30; J: TRBJ1-1; CDR3: CAWSGTTGVTEAFF
D: TRBD1; V: TRBV7-9; J: TRBJ2-1; CDR3: CASRPTTGGGEQFF
D: NA; V: TRBV19; J: TRBJ2-3; CDR3: CASSVGVTDTQYF
D: TRBD1; V: TRBV7-9; J: TRBJ1-2; CDR3: CASSFTGGDNYGYTF
D: TRBD1; V: TRBV5-1; J: TRBJ2-2; CDR3: CASSSPGDRTDTGELFF
D: TRBD1; V: TRBV5-6; J: TRBJ1-5; CDR3: CASSLGSGGGQPQHF
D: NA; V: TRBV5-1; J: TRBJ1-1; CDR3: CASSFSRGTEAFF
D: NA; V: TRBV20-1; J: TRBJ2-7; CDR3: CSGGDPYEQYF
D: NA; V: TRBV27; J: TRBJ2-1; CDR3: CASSPGLLNEQFF
D: NA; V: TRBV6-5; J: TRBJ2-1; CDR3: CASSYSSYNEQFF
D: NA; V: TRBV6-5; J: TRBJ1-5; CDR3: CTSSSRDAQPQHF
D: TRBD1; V: TRBV2; J: TRBJ1-5; CDR3: CASNLQGADQPQHF
D: TRBD1; V: TRBV10-2; J: TRBJ1-5; CDR3: CASTGTGQNQPQHF
D: NA; V: TRBV6-1; J: TRBJ1-3; CDR3: CASSEVGGEGNTIYF
D: NA; V: TRBV6-1; J: TRBJ1-2; CDR3: CASSEPGRDYGYTF
D: TRBD1; V: TRBV15; J: TRBJ1-4; CDR3: CATSRGGGDEKLFF
D: TRBD1; V: TRBV27; J: TRBJ1-1; CDR3: CASSYWTGTNTEAFF
D: TRBD1; V: TRBV5-4; J: TRBJ1-3; CDR3: CASSLEGGGLLGNTIYF
D: TRBD1; V: TRBV25-1; J: TRBJ1-1; CDR3: CASSDHRGRGTEAFF
D: TRBD1; V: TRBV6-4; J: TRBJ1-4; CDR3: CASSDSFGTGNEKLFF
D: TRBD1; V: TRBV10-2; J: TRBJ1-5; CDR3: CASSDVGGEEYQPQHF
D: TRBD2; V: TRBV7-8; J: TRBJ2-7; CDR3: CASSLRSGRVSYEQYF
D: TRBD2; V: TRBV30; J: TRBJ2-3; CDR3: CAWSDLAGGSTDTQYF
D: NA; V: TRBV14; J: TRBJ2-2; CDR3: CASSHWTANTGELFF